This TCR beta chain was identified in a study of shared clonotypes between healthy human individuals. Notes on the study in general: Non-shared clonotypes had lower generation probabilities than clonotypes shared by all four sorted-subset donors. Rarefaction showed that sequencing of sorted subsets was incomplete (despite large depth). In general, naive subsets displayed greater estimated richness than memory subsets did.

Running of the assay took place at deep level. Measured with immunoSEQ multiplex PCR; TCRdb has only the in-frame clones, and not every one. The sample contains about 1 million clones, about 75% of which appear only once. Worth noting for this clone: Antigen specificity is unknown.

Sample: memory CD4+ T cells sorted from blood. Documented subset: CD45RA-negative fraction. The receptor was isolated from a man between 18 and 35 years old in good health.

In DNA, the CDR3 is TGCAGTGCTGACGCAGGGGGAGGCTACACCTTC. It specifies CSADAGGGYTF. The rearrangement joins TRBV20-1 to TRBJ1-2, with 7 bases fitting TRBD1. V lost 5 bases, J lost 8 bases, and 5 bases stayed unmatched. In germline, CDR1 is DFQATT, CDR2 SNEGSKA (reference sequence). The CDR3 has 11 amino acids.